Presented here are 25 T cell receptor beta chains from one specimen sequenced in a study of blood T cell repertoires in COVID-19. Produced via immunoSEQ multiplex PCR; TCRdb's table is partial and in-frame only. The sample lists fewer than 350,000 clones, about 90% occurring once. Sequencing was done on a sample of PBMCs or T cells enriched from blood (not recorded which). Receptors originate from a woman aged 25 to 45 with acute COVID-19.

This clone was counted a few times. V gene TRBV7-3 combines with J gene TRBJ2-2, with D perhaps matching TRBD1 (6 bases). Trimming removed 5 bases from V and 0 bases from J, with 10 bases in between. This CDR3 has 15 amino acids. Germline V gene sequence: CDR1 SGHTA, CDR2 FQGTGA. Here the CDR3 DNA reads TGTGCCAGCAGCCAGGGGCGGACGAACACCGGGGAGCTGTTTTTT. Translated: CASSQGRTNTGELFF.

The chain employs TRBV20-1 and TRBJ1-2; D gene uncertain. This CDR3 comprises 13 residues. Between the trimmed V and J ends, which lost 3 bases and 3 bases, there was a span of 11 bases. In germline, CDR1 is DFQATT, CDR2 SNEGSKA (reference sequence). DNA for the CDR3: TGCAGTGCTAGTGAGGAGTTGGACTATGGCTACACCTTC. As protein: CSASEELDYGYTF.

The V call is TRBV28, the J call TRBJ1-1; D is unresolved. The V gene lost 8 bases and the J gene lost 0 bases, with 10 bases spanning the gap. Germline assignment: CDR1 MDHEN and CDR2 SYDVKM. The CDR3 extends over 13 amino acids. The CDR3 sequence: CASAPRVNTEAFF. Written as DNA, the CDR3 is TGTGCCAGCGCGCCGCGGGTGAACACTGAAGCTTTCTTT.

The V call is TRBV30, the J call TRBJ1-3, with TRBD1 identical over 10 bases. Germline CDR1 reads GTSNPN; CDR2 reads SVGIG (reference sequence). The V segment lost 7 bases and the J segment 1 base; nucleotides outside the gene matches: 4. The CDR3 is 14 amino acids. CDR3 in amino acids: CASRQGASGNTIYF. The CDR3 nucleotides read TGTGCCTCGAGACAGGGGGCGTCTGGAAACACCATATATTTT. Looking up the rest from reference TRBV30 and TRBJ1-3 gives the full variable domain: SQTIHQWPATLVQPVGSPLSLECTVEGTSNPNLYWYRQAAGRGLQLLFYSVGIGQISSEVPQNLSASRPQDRQFILSSKKLLLSDSGFYLCASRQGASGNTIYFGEGSWLTVV.

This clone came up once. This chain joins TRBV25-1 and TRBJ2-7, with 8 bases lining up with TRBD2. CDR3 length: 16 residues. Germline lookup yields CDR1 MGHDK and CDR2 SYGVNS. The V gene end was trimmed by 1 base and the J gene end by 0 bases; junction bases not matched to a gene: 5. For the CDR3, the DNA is TGTGCCAGCAGTGAATGGGGTAGCGGGAACTCCTACGAGCAGTACTTC. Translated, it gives CASSEWGSGNSYEQYF.

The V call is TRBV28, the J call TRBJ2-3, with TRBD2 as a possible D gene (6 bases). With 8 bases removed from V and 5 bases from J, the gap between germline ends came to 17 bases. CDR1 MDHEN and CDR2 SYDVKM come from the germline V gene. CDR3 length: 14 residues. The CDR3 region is CASATGDAEDTQYF. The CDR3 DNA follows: TGTGCCAGCGCAACGGGAGACGCGGAAGATACGCAGTATTTT.

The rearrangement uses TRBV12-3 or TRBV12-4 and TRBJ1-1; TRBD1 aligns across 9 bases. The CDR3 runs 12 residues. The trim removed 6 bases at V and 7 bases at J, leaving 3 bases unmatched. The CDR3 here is CASSGTGYEAFF. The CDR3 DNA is TGTGCCAGCAGCGGGACAGGGTATGAAGCTTTCTTT.

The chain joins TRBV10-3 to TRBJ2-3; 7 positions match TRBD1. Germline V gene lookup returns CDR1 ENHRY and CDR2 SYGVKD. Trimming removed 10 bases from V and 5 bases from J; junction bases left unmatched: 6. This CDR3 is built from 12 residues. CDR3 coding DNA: TGTGCCACCACAGGGGTCGAAGATACGCAGTATTTT. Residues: CATTGVEDTQYF.

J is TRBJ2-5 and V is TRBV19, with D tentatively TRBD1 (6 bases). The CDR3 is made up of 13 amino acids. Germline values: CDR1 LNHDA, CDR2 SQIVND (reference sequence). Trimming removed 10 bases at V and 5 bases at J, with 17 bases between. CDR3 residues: CATRTGSPETQYF. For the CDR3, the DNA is TGTGCCACCAGAACAGGGAGTCCTGAGACCCAGTACTTC.

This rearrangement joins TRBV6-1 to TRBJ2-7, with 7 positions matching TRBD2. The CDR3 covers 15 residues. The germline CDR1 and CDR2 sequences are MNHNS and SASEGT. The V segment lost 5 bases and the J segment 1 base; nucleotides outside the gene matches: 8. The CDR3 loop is CASSTREGPSYEQYF. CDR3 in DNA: TGTGCCAGCAGTACCAGGGAGGGTCCGTCCTACGAGCAGTACTTC.

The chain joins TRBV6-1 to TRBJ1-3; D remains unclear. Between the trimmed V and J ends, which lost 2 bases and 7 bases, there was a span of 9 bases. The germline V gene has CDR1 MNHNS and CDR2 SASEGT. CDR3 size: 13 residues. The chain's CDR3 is CASSELLVNTIYF. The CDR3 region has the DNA TGTGCCAGCAGTGAACTACTAGTGAACACCATATATTTT.

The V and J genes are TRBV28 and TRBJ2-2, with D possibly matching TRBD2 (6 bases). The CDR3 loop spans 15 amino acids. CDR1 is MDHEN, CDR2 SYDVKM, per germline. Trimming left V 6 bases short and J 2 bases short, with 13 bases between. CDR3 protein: CASSLGGDNTGELFF. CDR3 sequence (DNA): TGTGCCAGCAGCCTAGGAGGGGACAACACCGGGGAGCTGTTTTTT.

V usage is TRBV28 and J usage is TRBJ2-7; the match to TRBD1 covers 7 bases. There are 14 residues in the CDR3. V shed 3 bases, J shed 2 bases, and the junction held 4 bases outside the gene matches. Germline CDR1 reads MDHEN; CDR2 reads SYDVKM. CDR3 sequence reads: CASSLGTEAYEQYF. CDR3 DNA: TGTGCCAGCAGTTTGGGGACAGAGGCCTACGAGCAGTACTTC. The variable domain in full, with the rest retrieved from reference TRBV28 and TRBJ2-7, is DVKVTQSSRYLVKRTGEKVFLECVQDMDHENMFWYRQDPGLGLRLIYFSYDVKMKEKGDIPEGYSVSREKKERFSLILESASTNQTSMYLCASSLGTEAYEQYFGPGTRLTVT.

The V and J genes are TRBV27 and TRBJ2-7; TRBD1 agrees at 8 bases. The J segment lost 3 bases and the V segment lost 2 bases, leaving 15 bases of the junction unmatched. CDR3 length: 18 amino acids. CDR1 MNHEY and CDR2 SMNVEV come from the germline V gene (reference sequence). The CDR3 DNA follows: TGTGCCAGCAGTTTAGTCGGCAGGGGGCCCTCACCTAACTACGAGCAGTACTTC. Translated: CASSLVGRGPSPNYEQYF.

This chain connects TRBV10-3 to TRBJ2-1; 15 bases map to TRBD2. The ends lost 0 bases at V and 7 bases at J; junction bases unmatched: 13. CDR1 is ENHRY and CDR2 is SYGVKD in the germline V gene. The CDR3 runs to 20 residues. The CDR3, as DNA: TGTGCCATCAGTGAGTCGATCCTCGGACTAGCGGGAGGGCCAGAGAATGAGCAGTTCTTC. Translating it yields CAISESILGLAGGPENEQFF.

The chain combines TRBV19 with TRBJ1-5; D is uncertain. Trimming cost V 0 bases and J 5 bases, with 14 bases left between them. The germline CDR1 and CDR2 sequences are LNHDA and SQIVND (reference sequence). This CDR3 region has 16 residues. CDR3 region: CASSIDFPVPDQPQHF. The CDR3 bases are TGTGCCAGTAGTATAGATTTCCCTGTCCCCGATCAGCCCCAGCATTTT.

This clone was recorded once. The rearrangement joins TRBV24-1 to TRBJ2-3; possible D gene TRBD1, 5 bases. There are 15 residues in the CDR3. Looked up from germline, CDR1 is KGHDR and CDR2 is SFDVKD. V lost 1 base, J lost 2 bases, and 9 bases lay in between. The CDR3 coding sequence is TGTGCCACCAGTGATTTAGCAGGGTCCACAGATACGCAGTATTTT. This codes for CATSDLAGSTDTQYF.

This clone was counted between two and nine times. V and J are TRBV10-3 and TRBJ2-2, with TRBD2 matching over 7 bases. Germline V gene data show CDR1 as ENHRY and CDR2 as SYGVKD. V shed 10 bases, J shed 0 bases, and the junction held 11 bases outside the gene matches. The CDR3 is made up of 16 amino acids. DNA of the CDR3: TGTGCCACGGGGAAGCGGGACGATACGAACACCGGGGAGCTGTTTTTT. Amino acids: CATGKRDDTNTGELFF.

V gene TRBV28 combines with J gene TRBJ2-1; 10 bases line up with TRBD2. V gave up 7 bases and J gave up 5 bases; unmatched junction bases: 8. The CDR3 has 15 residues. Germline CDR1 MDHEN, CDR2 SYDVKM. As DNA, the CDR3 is TGTGCCAGCACCGAGAAAGGGACTAGCGACAATGAGCAGTTCTTC. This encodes CASTEKGTSDNEQFF.

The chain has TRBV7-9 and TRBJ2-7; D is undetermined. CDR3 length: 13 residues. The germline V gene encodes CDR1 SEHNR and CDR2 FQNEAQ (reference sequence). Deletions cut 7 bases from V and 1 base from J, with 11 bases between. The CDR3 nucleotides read TGTGCCAGCAACCCGCTTGCGTCCTACGAGCAGTACTTC. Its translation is CASNPLASYEQYF. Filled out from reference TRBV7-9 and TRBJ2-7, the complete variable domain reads DTGVSQNPRHKITKRGQNVTFRCDPISEHNRLYWYRQTLGQGPEFLTYFQNEAQLEKSRLLSDRFSAERPKGSFSTLEIQRTEQGDSAMYLCASNPLASYEQYFGPGTRLTVT.

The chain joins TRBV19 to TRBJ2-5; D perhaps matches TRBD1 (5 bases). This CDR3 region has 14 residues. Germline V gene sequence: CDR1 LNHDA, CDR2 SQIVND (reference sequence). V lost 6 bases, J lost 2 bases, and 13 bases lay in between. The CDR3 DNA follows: TGTGCCAGTAGCTTAAGCAGGGCTCAAGAGACCCAGTACTTC. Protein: CASSLSRAQETQYF.

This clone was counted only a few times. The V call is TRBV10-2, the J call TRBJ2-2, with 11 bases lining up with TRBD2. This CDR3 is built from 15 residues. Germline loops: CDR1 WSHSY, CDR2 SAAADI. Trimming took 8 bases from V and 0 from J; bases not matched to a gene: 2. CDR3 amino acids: CASEGLAANTGELFF. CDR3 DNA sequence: TGCGCCAGCGAGGGACTAGCGGCGAACACCGGGGAGCTGTTTTTT.

The CDR3: CASSSADRQTTMDYTF. CDR3 coding DNA: TGTGCCAGCAGTTCAGCCGACCGACAGACCACTATGGACTACACCTTC. The V and J genes are TRBV6-5 and TRBJ1-2; D is perhaps TRBD1 (5 bases). This CDR3 is 16 amino acids long. Trimming left V 4 bases short and J 10 bases short, with 25 bases between. Germline V gene lookup returns CDR1 MNHEY and CDR2 SVGAGI.

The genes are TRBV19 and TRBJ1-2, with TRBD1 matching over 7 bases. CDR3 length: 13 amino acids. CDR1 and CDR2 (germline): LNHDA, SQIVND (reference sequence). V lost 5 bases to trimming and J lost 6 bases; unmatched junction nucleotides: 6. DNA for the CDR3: TGTGCCAGTAGTCGCGACAGGGCGGATGGCTACACCTTC. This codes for CASSRDRADGYTF.

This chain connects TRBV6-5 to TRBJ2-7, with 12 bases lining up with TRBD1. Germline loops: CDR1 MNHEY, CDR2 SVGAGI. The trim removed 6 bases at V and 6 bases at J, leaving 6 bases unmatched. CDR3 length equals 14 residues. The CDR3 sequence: CASRSGTGGFEQYF. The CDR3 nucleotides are TGTGCCAGCAGATCCGGGACAGGGGGCTTCGAGCAGTACTTC.